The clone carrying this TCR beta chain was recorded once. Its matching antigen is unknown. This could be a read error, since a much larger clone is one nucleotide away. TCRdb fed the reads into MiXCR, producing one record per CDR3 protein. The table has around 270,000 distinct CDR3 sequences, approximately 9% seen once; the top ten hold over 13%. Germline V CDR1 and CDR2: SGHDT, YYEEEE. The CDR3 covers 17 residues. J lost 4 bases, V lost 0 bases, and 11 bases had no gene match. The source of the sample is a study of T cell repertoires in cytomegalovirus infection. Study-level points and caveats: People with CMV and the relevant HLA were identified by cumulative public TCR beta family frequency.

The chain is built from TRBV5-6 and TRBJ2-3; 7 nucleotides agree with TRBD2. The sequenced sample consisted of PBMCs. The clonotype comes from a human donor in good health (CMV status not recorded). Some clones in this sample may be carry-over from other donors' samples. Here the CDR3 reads CASSLVSETSIPDTQYF. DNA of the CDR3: TGTGCCAGCAGCTTGGTATCCGAGACTAGCATTCCAGATACGCAGTATTTT.